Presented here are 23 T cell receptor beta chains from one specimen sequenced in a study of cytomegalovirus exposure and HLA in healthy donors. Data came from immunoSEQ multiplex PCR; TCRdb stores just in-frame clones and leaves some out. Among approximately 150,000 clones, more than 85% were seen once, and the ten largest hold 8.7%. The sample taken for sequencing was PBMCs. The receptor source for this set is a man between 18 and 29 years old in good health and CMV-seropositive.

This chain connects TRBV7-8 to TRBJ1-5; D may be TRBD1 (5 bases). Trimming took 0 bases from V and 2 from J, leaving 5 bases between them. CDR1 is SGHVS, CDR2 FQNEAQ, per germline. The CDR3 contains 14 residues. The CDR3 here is CASSLARGNQPQHF. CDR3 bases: TGTGCCAGCAGCTTAGCCAGGGGCAATCAGCCCCAGCATTTT.

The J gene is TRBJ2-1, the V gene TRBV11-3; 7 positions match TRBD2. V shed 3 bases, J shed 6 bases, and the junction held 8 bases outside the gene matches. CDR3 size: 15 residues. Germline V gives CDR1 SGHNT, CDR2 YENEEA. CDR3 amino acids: CASSLGGPSLNEQFF. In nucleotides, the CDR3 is TGTGCCAGCAGCTTGGGAGGGCCCTCCCTCAATGAGCAGTTCTTC.

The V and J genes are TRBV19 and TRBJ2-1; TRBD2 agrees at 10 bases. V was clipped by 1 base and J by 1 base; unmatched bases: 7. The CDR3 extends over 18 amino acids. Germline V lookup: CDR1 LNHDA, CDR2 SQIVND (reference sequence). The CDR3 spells CASSIGRRAGGSYNEQFF. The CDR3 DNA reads TGTGCCAGTAGTATAGGACGCCGAGCGGGGGGGTCCTACAATGAGCAGTTCTTC.

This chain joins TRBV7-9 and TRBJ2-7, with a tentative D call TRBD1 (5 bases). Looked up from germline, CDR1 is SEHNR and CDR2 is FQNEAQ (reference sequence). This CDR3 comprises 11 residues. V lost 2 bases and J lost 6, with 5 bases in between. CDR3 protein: CASSLTGEQYF. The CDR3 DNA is TGTGCCAGCAGCTTAACAGGCGAGCAGTACTTC.

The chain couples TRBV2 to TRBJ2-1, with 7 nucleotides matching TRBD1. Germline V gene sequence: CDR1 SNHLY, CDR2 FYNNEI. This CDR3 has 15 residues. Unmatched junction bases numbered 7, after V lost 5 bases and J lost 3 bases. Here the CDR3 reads CASSKDRVRYNEQFF. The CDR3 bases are TGTGCCAGCAGTAAAGACAGGGTTCGCTACAATGAGCAGTTCTTC.

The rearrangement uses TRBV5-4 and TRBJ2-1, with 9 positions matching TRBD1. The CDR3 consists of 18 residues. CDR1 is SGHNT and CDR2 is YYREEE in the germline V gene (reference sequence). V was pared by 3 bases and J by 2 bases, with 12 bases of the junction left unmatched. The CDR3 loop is CASSSPRDRERAYNEQFF. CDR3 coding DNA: TGTGCCAGCAGCTCCCCCCGGGACAGGGAGCGAGCCTACAATGAGCAGTTCTTC.

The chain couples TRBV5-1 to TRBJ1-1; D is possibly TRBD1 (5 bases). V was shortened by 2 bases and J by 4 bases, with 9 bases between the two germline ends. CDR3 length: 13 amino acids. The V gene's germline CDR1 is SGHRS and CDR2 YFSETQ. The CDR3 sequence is CASSFWGGTEAFF. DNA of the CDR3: TGCGCCAGCAGCTTTTGGGGGGGCACTGAAGCTTTCTTT. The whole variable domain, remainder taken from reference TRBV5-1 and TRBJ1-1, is KAGVTQTPRYLIKTRGQQVTLSCSPISGHRSVSWYQQTPGQGLQFLFEYFSETQRNKGNFPGRFSGRQFSNSRSEMNVSTLELGDSALYLCASSFWGGTEAFFGQGTRLTVV.

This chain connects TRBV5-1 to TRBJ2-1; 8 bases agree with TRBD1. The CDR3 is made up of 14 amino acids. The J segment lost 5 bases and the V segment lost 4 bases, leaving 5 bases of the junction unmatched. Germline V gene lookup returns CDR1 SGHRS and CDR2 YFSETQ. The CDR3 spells CASSPRTGNNEQFF. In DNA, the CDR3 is TGCGCCAGCAGCCCCCGGACAGGGAACAATGAGCAGTTCTTC.

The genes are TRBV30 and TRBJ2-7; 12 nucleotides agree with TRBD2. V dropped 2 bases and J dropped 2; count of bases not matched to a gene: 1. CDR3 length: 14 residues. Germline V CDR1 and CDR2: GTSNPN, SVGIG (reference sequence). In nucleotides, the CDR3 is TGTGCCTGGAGTTCTAGCGGGAGGGCCTACGAGCAGTACTTC. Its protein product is CAWSSSGRAYEQYF.

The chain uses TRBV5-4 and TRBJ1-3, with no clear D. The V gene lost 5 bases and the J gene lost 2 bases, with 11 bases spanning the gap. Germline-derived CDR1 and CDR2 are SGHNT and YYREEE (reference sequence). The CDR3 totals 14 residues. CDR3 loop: CASRNRGAGNTIYF. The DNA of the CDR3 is TGTGCCAGCAGGAATCGGGGTGCTGGAAACACCATATATTTT. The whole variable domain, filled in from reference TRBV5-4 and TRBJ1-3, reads ETGVTQSPTHLIKTRGQQVTLRCSSQSGHNTVSWYQQALGQGPQFIFQYYREEENGRGNFPPRFSGLQFPNYSSELNVNALELDDSALYLCASRNRGAGNTIYFGEGSWLTVV.

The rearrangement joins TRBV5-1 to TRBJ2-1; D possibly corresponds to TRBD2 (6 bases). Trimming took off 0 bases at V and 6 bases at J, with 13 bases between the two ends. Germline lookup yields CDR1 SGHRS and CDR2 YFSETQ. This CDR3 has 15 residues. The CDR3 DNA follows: TGCGCCAGCAGCTTGGCCAAGGAGGGAAGCAATGAGCAGTTCTTC. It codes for CASSLAKEGSNEQFF.

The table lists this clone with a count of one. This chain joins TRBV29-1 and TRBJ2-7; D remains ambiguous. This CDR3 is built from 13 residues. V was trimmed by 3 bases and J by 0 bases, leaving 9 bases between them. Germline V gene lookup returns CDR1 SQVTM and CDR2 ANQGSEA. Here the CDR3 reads CSVETISSYEQYF. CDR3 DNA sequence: TGCAGCGTTGAGACAATCAGCTCCTACGAGCAGTACTTC.

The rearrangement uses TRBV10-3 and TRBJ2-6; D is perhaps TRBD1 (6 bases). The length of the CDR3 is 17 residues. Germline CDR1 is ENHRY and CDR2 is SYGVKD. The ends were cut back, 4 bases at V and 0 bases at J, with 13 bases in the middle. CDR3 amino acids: CAISAQGPISGANVLTF. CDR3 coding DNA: TGTGCCATCAGTGCGCAGGGGCCGATCTCTGGGGCCAACGTCCTGACTTTC.

CDR3 DNA sequence: TGCGCCAGCAGTGGAGGGACAACCGACACTGAAGCTTTCTTT. It yields the protein CASSGGTTDTEAFF. This chain joins TRBV10-1 and TRBJ1-1, with D perhaps matching TRBD1 (6 bases). CDR3 length: 14 amino acids. Germline values: CDR1 WNHNN, CDR2 SYGVQD (reference sequence). The V end lost 4 bases, the J end lost 3 bases, and 12 bases lay between the germline ends.

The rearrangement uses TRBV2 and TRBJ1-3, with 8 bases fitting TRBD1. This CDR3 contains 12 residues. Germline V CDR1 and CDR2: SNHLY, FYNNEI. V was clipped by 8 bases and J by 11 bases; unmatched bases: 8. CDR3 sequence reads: CASSGQGNAIYF. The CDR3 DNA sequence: TGTGCCAGCTCCGGACAGGGTAACGCCATATATTTT. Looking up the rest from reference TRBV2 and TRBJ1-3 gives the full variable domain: EPEVTQTPSHQVTQMGQEVILRCVPISNHLYFYWYRQILGQKVEFLVSFYNNEISEKSEIFDDQFSVERPDGSNFTLKIRSTKLEDSAMYFCASSGQGNAIYFGEGSWLTVV.

The CDR3 region is CASSVAGGPYNEQFF. The CDR3 coding sequence is TGTGCCAGCAGCGTAGCGGGAGGACCTTACAATGAGCAGTTCTTC. The chain links TRBV7-3 to TRBJ2-1, with 10 bases that match TRBD2. The CDR3 has 15 amino acids. V lost 5 bases to trimming and J lost 4 bases; unmatched junction nucleotides: 5. The V gene's germline CDR1 is SGHTA and CDR2 FQGTGA.

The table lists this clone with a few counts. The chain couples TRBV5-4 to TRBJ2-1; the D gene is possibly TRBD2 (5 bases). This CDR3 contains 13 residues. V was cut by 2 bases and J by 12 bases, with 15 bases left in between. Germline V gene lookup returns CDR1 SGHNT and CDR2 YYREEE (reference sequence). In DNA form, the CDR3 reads TGTGCCAGCAGCTTAACGTTCGAAACTAGGCAGTTCTTC. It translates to CASSLTFETRQFF.

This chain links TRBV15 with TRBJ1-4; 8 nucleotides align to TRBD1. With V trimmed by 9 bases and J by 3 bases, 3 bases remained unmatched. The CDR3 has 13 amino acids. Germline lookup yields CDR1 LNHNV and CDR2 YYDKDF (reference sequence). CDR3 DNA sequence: TGTGCCACTTTGGACAGGGCTAATGAAAAACTGTTTTTT. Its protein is CATLDRANEKLFF.

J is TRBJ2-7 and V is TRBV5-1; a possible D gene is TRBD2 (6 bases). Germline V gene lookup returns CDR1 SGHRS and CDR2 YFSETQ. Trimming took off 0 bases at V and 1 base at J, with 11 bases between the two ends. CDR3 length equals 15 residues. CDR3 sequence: CASSLVQGGSYEQYF. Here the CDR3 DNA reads TGCGCCAGCAGCTTGGTTCAGGGAGGATCCTACGAGCAGTACTTC.

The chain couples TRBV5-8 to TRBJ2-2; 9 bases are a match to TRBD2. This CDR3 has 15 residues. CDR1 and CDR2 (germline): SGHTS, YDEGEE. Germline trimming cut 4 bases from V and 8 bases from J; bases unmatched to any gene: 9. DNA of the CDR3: TGTGCCAGCAGCCCGCGGCGGGGGGGCATAGGGGAGCTGTTTTTT. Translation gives CASSPRRGGIGELFF.

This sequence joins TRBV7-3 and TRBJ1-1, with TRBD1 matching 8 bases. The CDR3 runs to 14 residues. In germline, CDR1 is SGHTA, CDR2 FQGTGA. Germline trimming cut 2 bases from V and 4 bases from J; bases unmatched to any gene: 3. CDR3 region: CASSLQGASTEAFF. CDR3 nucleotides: TGTGCCAGCAGCTTACAGGGGGCGTCCACTGAAGCTTTCTTT.

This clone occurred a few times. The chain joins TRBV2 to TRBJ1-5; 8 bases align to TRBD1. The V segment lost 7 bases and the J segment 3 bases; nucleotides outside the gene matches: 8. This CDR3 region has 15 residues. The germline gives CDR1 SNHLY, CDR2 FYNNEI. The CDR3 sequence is CASTKSDRDNQPQHF. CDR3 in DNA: TGTGCCAGCACCAAATCGGACAGGGACAATCAGCCCCAGCATTTT.

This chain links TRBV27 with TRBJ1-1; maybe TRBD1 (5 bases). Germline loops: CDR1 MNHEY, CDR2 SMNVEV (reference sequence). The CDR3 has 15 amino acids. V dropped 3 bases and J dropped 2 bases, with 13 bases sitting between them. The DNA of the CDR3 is TGTGCCAGCAGTTTGGGGGGATGGGGAAACACTGAAGCTTTCTTT. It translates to CASSLGGWGNTEAFF.